This TCR beta chain comes out of a study of PD-L1 blockade in urothelial cancer. Study as a whole: Males with bladder-origin urothelial cancer constituted about 85% of the roughly 29 patients. Blood samples contained a median roughly 150,000 T cells.

Assay used: immunoSEQ multiplex PCR; TCRdb lists only in-frame clones, some missing. The table shows approximately 65,000 clones, with about 89% occurring only once. The CDR3 extends over 15 amino acids. The V end was cut by 4 bases, the J end by 2 bases, with 14 bases between. Germline CDR1 reads ENHRY; CDR2 reads SYGVKD. The chain is built from TRBV10-3 and TRBJ1-1; D is perhaps TRBD1 (6 bases). The source of this sequence is a man aged 60 to 69 with urothelial cancer. The sequencing here drew on PBMCs, taken around atezolizumab (anti-PD-L1) treatment. The CDR3 loop is CAISGGGQSNTEAFF. Here the CDR3 DNA reads TGTGCCATCAGTGGGGGGGGGCAGAGCAACACTGAAGCTTTCTTT.